Presented here are 14 T cell receptor beta chains from one specimen sequenced in a study of cytomegalovirus exposure and HLA in healthy donors. The PCR used 60 Vbeta and 13 Jbeta primers. TCRdb keeps only in-frame clones here, not all; method: immunoSEQ multiplex PCR. The data contain approximately 93,000 clones, approximately 64% of them singletons. The specimen sequenced was PBMCs. The receptors were sampled from a boy aged 5-17 years in good health and CMV-seropositive.

This clone appeared a few times. J is TRBJ2-5 and V is TRBV5-4; D is perhaps TRBD2 (5 bases). The end of the DNA is better explained by TRBJ2-7, so the J call may be wrong. The length of the CDR3 is 12 residues. Germline V gene sequence: CDR1 SGHNT, CDR2 YYREEE (reference sequence). The CDR3 here is CASREDSYEQYF. In DNA form, the CDR3 reads TGTGCCAGCAGGGAGGACTCCTACGAGCAGTACTTC.

This sequence joins TRBV7-2 and TRBJ2-5; 7 nucleotides line up with TRBD2. The CDR3 is 13 residues long. V lost 9 bases, J lost 5 bases, and 9 bases stayed unmatched. CDR1 SGHTA and CDR2 FQGNSA come from the germline V gene. In DNA form, the CDR3 reads TGTGCCAGTGGACTAGTAGTGAGCGAGACCCAGTACTTC. Its translation is CASGLVVSETQYF.

There are a few counts of this clone. The chain links TRBV30 to TRBJ1-1; D perhaps matches TRBD1 (5 bases). CDR1 is GTSNPN, CDR2 SVGIG, per germline (reference sequence). The CDR3 runs to 14 residues. V was clipped by 2 bases and J by 2 bases, with 12 bases between them. The DNA of the CDR3 is TGTGCCTGGAGTCTAGACAGTAGAAACACTGAAGCTTTCTTT. This sequence encodes CAWSLDSRNTEAFF.

The rearrangement joins TRBV30 to TRBJ2-3; 9 bases are shared with TRBD2. V was pared by 3 bases and J by 2 bases, with 9 bases of the junction left unmatched. CDR1 is GTSNPN and CDR2 is SVGIG in the germline V gene (reference sequence). The CDR3 extends over 16 amino acids. The CDR3 DNA sequence: TGTGCCTGGAGACTCCCCCTAGCGGGGCTCACAGATACGCAGTATTTT. Protein sequence: CAWRLPLAGLTDTQYF.

The J gene is TRBJ1-6, the V gene TRBV5-1; possibly TRBD1 for D (6 bases). V lost 0 bases to trimming and J lost 10 bases, with 17 bases between them. Per germline, CDR1 SGHRS and CDR2 YFSETQ. The CDR3 is 16 amino acids. CDR3 DNA: TGCGCCAGCAGCTTGGCTGGACAGCGAGCGGTATCACCCCTCCACTTT. Translation: CASSLAGQRAVSPLHF.

This chain joins TRBV4-1 and TRBJ1-4; TRBD1 aligns across 9 bases. This CDR3 contains 15 residues. Losses at the gene ends were 5 bases for V and 6 bases for J; bases not matched to a gene: 7. Germline CDR1 reads MGHRA; CDR2 reads YSYEKL. The CDR3 DNA sequence: TGCGCCAGCAGCTCCAGGGACAGGGCGGATGAAAAACTGTTTTTT. Residues: CASSSRDRADEKLFF.

A word on this clone: An end of the junction differs from the germline gene, which may be a read error. The chain recombines TRBV2 with TRBJ2-7; 8 nucleotides line up with TRBD1. There are 13 residues in the CDR3. Germline V gene lookup returns CDR1 SNHLY and CDR2 FYNNEI. For the CDR3, the DNA is TGTGCCAGCAGTGGGGTGGACAGGGCAGGTAGGGACTTC. Amino acid sequence: CASSGVDRAGRDF. Variable domain in full (rest from reference TRBV2 and TRBJ2-7): EPEVTQTPSHQVTQMGQEVILRCVPISNHLYFYWYRQILGQKVEFLVSFYNNEISEKSEIFDDQFSVERPDGSNFTLKIRSTKLEDSAMYFCASSGVDRAGRDFGPGTRLTVT.

The CDR3: CASSVPGVGNTIYF. In DNA form, the CDR3 reads TGTGCCAGCAGTGTACCGGGGGTTGGAAACACCATATATTTT. The chain is built from TRBV2 and TRBJ1-3, with D perhaps TRBD1 (5 bases). This CDR3 is built from 14 residues. CDR1 is SNHLY, CDR2 FYNNEI, per germline. Trimming removed 4 bases at V and 3 bases at J, with 10 bases between.

CDR3 region: CAWSVRQNGYTF. The DNA for the CDR3 is TGTGCCTGGAGTGTCCGACAGAATGGCTACACCTTC. The chain combines TRBV30 with TRBJ1-2; tentative D call: TRBD1 (5 bases). Between the trimmed V and J ends, which lost 0 bases and 6 bases, there was a span of 8 bases. Germline-derived CDR1 and CDR2 are GTSNPN and SVGIG (reference sequence). This CDR3 spans 12 amino acids.

The rearrangement uses TRBV30 and TRBJ1-5; D might be TRBD1 (6 bases). The CDR3 covers 15 residues. Looked up from germline, CDR1 is GTSNPN and CDR2 is SVGIG (reference sequence). Trimming left V 3 bases short and J 2 bases short, with 14 bases between. The CDR3 region has the DNA TGTGCCTGGAGGGAAGGGCCAGGGGGCAATCAGCCCCAGCATTTT. Translating gives CAWREGPGGNQPQHF.

This clone was detected only a few times. This chain links TRBV5-4 with TRBJ1-2; D not certain. V was pared by 8 bases and J by 0 bases, with 14 bases between. The CDR3 extends over 14 amino acids. Germline assignment: CDR1 SGHNT and CDR2 YYREEE (reference sequence). The DNA for the CDR3 is TGTGCCAGTCGTTCCCCGGGAGCTAACTATGGCTACACCTTC. Amino acids: CASRSPGANYGYTF. Together with reference TRBV5-4 and TRBJ1-2, the CDR3 gives the full variable domain: ETGVTQSPTHLIKTRGQQVTLRCSSQSGHNTVSWYQQALGQGPQFIFQYYREEENGRGNFPPRFSGLQFPNYSSELNVNALELDDSALYLCASRSPGANYGYTFGSGTRLTVV.

CDR3 amino acids: CASSLGNRGTNTEAFF. Here the CDR3 DNA reads TGTGCCAGCAGCCTCGGTAACAGGGGTACGAACACTGAAGCTTTCTTT. The genes are TRBV5-4 and TRBJ1-1; 7 bases match TRBD1. In germline, CDR1 is SGHNT, CDR2 YYREEE (reference sequence). The V and J ends lost 4 bases and 1 base, in that order; junction bases with no gene match: 10. There are 16 residues in the CDR3.

This clone came up once. The gene calls are TRBV7-2 and TRBJ1-1, with 7 bases identical to TRBD1. The J segment lost 5 bases and the V segment lost 1 base, leaving 7 bases of the junction unmatched. Germline V gene data show CDR1 as SGHTA and CDR2 as FQGNSA. The length of the CDR3 is 15 residues. CDR3 DNA sequence: TGTGCCAGCAGCTTAGAGGGCCAGGGGGGTACTGAAGCTTTCTTT. Its protein is CASSLEGQGGTEAFF.

Written as DNA, the CDR3 is TGCGCCAGCAGCCCGGGACTAGCGGGTAGTGAGCAGTACTTC. Its protein is CASSPGLAGSEQYF. This sequence joins TRBV10-2 and TRBJ2-7; TRBD2 agrees at 12 bases. V lost 6 bases to trimming and J lost 7 bases; unmatched junction nucleotides: 7. The CDR3 length is 14 residues. CDR1 and CDR2 (germline): WSHSY, SAAADI.